The rows below give T cell receptor beta chains drawn from one sample of a study of Graves' ophthalmopathy and Graves' hyperthyroidism. TCRdb used MiXCR to reprocess the multiplex PCR reads, holding one entry per CDR3 protein. The sample consists of about 740,000 distinct CDR3 sequences, 40% of them appearing once. Sequenced input: peripheral blood. These receptors were collected from an adult man with Graves' ophthalmopathy. CDR3s include the opening cysteine and the closing phenylalanine or tryptophan. The order of the fields is J gene, V gene, D gene, clone size, CDR3 DNA, CDR3 protein. A D gene is named only where the DNA matches it firmly. A row's size may be missing; if present it is once, few, many or a size class.

TRBJ1-1	TRBV7-2	-	-	TGTGCCAGCAGCTTAGCAGGCGGGACAATAACTTTCTTT	CASSLAGGTITFF
TRBJ2-6	TRBV10-3	-	many	TGTGCCATCAGGTCGGGATTTCAAAGCTCTGGGGCCAACGTCCTGACTTTC	CAIRSGFQSSGANVLTF
TRBJ2-5	TRBV25-1	-	-	TGTGCCAGCAGCTCCGGGATGCAAGAGACCCAGTACTTC	CASSSGMQETQYF
TRBJ1-1	TRBV7-9	-	few	TGTGCCAGCAGCGCCGGGACAAAGAACACTGAAGCTTTCTTT	CASSAGTKNTEAFF
TRBJ1-1	TRBV29-1	TRBD1	many	TGCAGTCCTGAGTACAGGGGGCGGGACACTGAAGCTTTCTTT	CSPEYRGRDTEAFF
TRBJ2-7	TRBV4-1	TRBD1	-	TGCGCCAGCAGCCGATCGGGACAGGAGTACGAGCAGTACTTC	CASSRSGQEYEQYF
TRBJ2-7	TRBV20-1	TRBD2	once	TGCAGTGTAGACACCGGGACTAGCAACTCCTACGAGCAGTACTTC	CSVDTGTSNSYEQYF
TRBJ2-1	TRBV29-1	-	once	TGCAGCGTTGAAGATTTGGGGGTTTCCTACAATGAGCAGTTCTTC	CSVEDLGVSYNEQFF
TRBJ1-2	TRBV7-9	-	-	TGTGCCAGCAGCTTAGTGAGGAGGGGTAGCTACACCTTC	CASSLVRRGSYTF
TRBJ2-7	TRBV10-2	TRBD2	once	TGCGCCAGCAGTGCTACCGTCGCCGGGGGAGCGGGGGCCTACGAGCAGTACTTC	CASSATVAGGAGAYEQYF
TRBJ1-6	TRBV20-1	TRBD1	few	TGCAGTGCTAAAAGGACAGGGTATTCACCCCTCCACTTT	CSAKRTGYSPLHF
TRBJ2-7	TRBV9	TRBD1	-	TGTGCCAGCAGCCACAACGAGGGGGCTGGGGGCGACCTAGTCTACGAGCAGTACTTC	CASSHNEGAGGDLVYEQYF
TRBJ1-2	TRBV10-1	-	-	TGCGCCAGCAGCCATGGATCGGGGGGCGGGAGCTATGGCTACACCTTC	CASSHGSGGGSYGYTF
TRBJ2-6	TRBV29-1	TRBD1	once	TGCAGCGAGGGTCTCGGACAGGGATCTGGGGCCAACGTCCTGACTTTC	CSEGLGQGSGANVLTF
TRBJ2-6	TRBV9	-	many	TGTGCCAGCAGCGTAGCTACGGGCAGGGCCTCTGGGGCCAACGTCCTGACTTTC	CASSVATGRASGANVLTF
TRBJ1-2	TRBV24-1	-	many	TGTGCCACCAGTGGCCAGGGCTATGGCTACACCTTC	CATSGQGYGYTF
TRBJ2-5	TRBV4-3	-	few	TGCGCCAGCAGCCAGGCAACAGAAGAGACCCAGTACTTC	CASSQATEETQYF